The text below deals with one TCR beta chain. This clonotype has a count of ten or more. The antigen this receptor binds is unknown. Base-call qualities are not available, and no considerably larger clone is one nucleotide away. Receptor amplification or capture employed 5' RACE. The data were produced on a NextSeq 500. To allow correction of PCR and sequencing errors, the TCR library protocol tagged every TCR cDNA molecule with a unique molecular identifier. Regarding the original processing steps: TCR identification, UMI-based error correction and CDR3 extraction were all carried out with Decombinator tools. TCRs above a frequency of 2 per 1,000, corresponding to the top 1% of the tumor frequency distribution, were defined as expanded. Renyi diversity was calculated using the R vegan package after each repertoire was subsampled 100 times to 5,000 TCRs. To build CDR3 similarity networks, amino acid triplet string-kernel similarity was used, and CDR3s were connected when their pairwise similarity was above 0.82. In-frame beta chains were kept once TCRdb had trimmed the public reads at Q25 with fastp and called clones with MiXCR. Each CDR3 protein gets just one entry, which takes the most common genes and DNA from the rows behind it. For this entry, the V and J calls and clone size follow TCRdb and not the study's own pipeline. The sample data list about 36,000 distinct CDR3 sequences, and about 7.9% of these were observed just once. The ten largest clones add up to 9.4% of the sample.

The CDR3 measures 14 amino acids from cysteine to phenylalanine. The kept DNA is CDR3 alone, 42 bases in frame from the first base. CDR1 and CDR2, per the germline V gene, are SGHRS and YFSETQ. The V end gives up 4 bases and the J end 4 bases, leaving 6 bases in the junction not matched to a gene. These data originate in a study of spatial heterogeneity in lung cancer (dated by TCRdb to the late 2010s). In terms of the full investigation: Samples were obtained from 70 to 85 patients with early-stage, untreated non-small cell lung cancer from the lung TRACERx cohort. Follow-up PBMC samples were sequenced whenever the samples were available, and the median time to follow-up was about 2 years after resection. Beta-chain transcripts were consistently detected in greater numbers than alpha-chain transcripts, which likely reflected higher beta-chain transcript abundance. In the raw uncorrected reads, each unique combination of TCR and UMI appeared more than ten times on average. In non-small cell lung cancer, the study quantitatively compared TCR alpha and beta repertoires across several tumor regions, matched nontumor lung, and blood. Nonsynonymous mutation counts, determined by whole-exome sequencing of tumor tissue, were related to TCR repertoire features. Both alpha and beta chains were TCR-sequenced in 210 or so tumor regions, under 70 matched nontumor lung samples and around 54 PBMC samples obtained at surgery. Broad study findings and their caveats: Confirming at a functional level the hypothesis that regional TCRs recognize regional mutations was considered to require additional single-cell paired TCR alpha and beta sequencing. Only roughly 14 patients were included in comparisons of baseline and follow-up blood repertoires. Ubiquitous expanded tumor TCRs were found in blood more often at tumor resection than at routine follow-up.

Interpreted using the paper, the time point label stands for: blood at routine non-recurrence follow-up after resection. Without any cell sorting, TCR sequencing was performed on whole RNA extracted either from tumor and nontumor lung tissue or from cryopreserved PBMC samples. Only patients with enough RNA available from two or more tumor regions were chosen for TCR sequencing. Sequenced here: PBMCs, sampled at follow-up. The chain is assembled from TRBV5-1 and TRBJ1-1; TRBD1 fits 8 bases in the junction. This sequence originates from a male donor with early-stage non-small cell lung cancer. CDR3 reads: CASSLWTGPTEAFF. The DNA is TGCGCCAGCAGCCTCTGGACAGGGCCCACTGAAGCTTTCTTT.